This TCR beta chain stems from a study of T cell changes during pregnancy in multiple sclerosis. Assay used: immunoSEQ multiplex PCR; TCRdb lists only in-frame clones, some missing. The sample carries tens of thousands of clones, 85% to 90% recorded once. CDR1 is SGHDT, CDR2 YYEEEE, per germline. V was clipped by 3 bases and J by 6 bases, with 10 bases between them. The CDR3 runs 12 residues. Sequenced material: peripheral blood, taken after pregnancy. The receptor comes from a female donor in good health, enrolled as a control in a pregnancy study. This chain joins TRBV5-6 and TRBJ2-7, with a weak D call TRBD1 (5 bases). CDR3: CASSSTAAEQYF. CDR3 nucleotide sequence: TGTGCCAGCAGCTCGACAGCCGCCGAGCAGTACTTC.